This entry describes one T cell receptor (beta chain). The target of this receptor is not known. Base quality data are lacking; no much larger clone is found one base away. Germline trimming: 5 bases from V, 0 bases from J; junction bases outside gene matches: 20. From the cysteine through the phenylalanine, the CDR3 covers 20 amino acids. Solely the CDR3 DNA is kept, with 60 bases framed from the first base. The germline V gene sets CDR1 to ENHRY and CDR2 to SYGVKD. The cohort was made up of 666 healthy bone marrow donors. At the time of sampling, every cohort member was nominally healthy, though immune exposures that went unrecorded were likely present. The donor was CMV seronegative and was included in the group of a few hundred seronegative cohort members. A peripheral blood sample was provided by each donor, and peripheral blood mononuclear cells were used for TCR beta sequencing. The Qiagen DNeasy Blood Extraction Kit was used to extract genomic DNA from the blood cell samples.

The data are from a study of cytomegalovirus exposure and HLA in healthy donors (dated by TCRdb to about 2017). A note on the overall study: An earlier analysis of 587 of the donors reported 276 Gb of sequence data and 117 million unique TCR beta sequences from approximately 180 million T cells. To predict cytomegalovirus infection status, the study combined high-throughput TCR immunosequencing, statistical association of individual TCRs with disease status, and machine learning. Among 350 to 400 genotyped donors of the cohort, an average of around 240,000 unique TCR beta nucleotide sequences were sequenced per donor, around 20% of them non-productive. An early release that covered fewer than 750 HLA-typed donors contained approximately 320 gigabases of sequencing data and tens of millions of unique TCR sequences. Donor age, sex, ethnicity and CMV serostatus were collected together with the repertoire data. Of the 300 to 400 genotyped donors, about 80% fell in the genetic ancestry cluster associated with self-reported Caucasian donors. Both class I and class II loci were covered by HLA typing, at four-digit resolution. Besides the first cohort of 500 to 700 subjects, a separate validation cohort made up of about 120 different subjects was used. The later analysis used no new phenotypic data to find candidate immune exposures, relying instead on TCR beta sequences and their occurrence across donors. The study profiled the T cell repertoires of under 700 subjects by immunosequencing and related them to cytomegalovirus serostatus. Four to six DR-DQ haplotypes were handled as single units for association and clustering because linkage in the cohort was strong. All discovery cohort repertoires had been generated using a single sequencing platform. An earlier analysis of more than 450 of the donors used high-throughput TCR beta sequencing to judge whether each TCR beta V gene segment behaved as functional or pseudogenic. The study was designed to test whether signatures of past pathogen exposure could be identified by cataloging public T cell receptors. In a later genetic analysis, genome-wide SNP genotypes for about three fifths of the roughly 670 donors were used, and that subset was treated as a discovery cohort. Typing coverage differed by locus: A, B, C, DRB1 and DQB1 were typed in roughly 620-630 donors, DQA1 in roughly 500, DPA1 in some 610, and DPB1 in 450 to 490. A later analysis re-examined previously published TCR beta repertoires from over 500 donors and added high-resolution HLA genotyping to investigate patterns of TCR occurrence.

Library preparation was by the immunoSEQ multiplex PCR assay. The multiplex PCR relied on a mix of 60 forward primers for TCR Vbeta segments and 13 reverse primers for TCR Jbeta segments. The CDR3 region of rearranged TCR beta genes was amplified from genomic DNA with a multiplex PCR assay. The amplified TCR beta libraries were sequenced on the Illumina HiSeq System as 87-base-pair reads. The original methods were these. Across the 700 or so repertoires, a later analysis counted 80 million or so unique TCR beta chains, roughly 11 million of which were shared by at least two donors. Raw reads were error-corrected and collapsed into unique sequences with a nearest-neighbor algorithm that merged closely related sequences to remove PCR and sequencing errors. V, D and J gene segments were assigned by aligning CDR3 sequences to IMGT reference sequences. For a sequence to be retained, at least a six-nucleotide match to both a V gene segment and a J gene segment was required. Rearrangements were called productive when the CDR3 lacked stop codons and stayed in frame with V and J; all others were non-productive. CDR3 was defined by IMGT convention, running from the second conserved V-encoded cysteine to the conserved J-encoded phenylalanine. In an earlier analysis of roughly 610 of the donors, sequences lacking an unambiguous match to a single V gene segment were excluded. In an earlier analysis of around 590 of the donors, a V segment was called functional when productive rearrangements were above 56.7%, and segregating when the standard deviation between donors exceeded 5%. A statistical classification framework was built to diagnose cytomegalovirus status from the catalog of TCR beta chain sequences. In a later analysis, V and J genes were assigned by comparing TCR nucleotide sequences against IMGT/GENE-DB human TR gene sequences. The TCRdist pipeline was used in a later analysis to assign CDR3 sequences and most-parsimonious VDJ recombination scenarios. In a later analysis, each TCR beta chain was defined by its CDR3 amino acid sequence together with its V-gene family, and reads without a unique V-gene family were excluded. A later analysis removed roughly 590 highly shared, low-generation-probability nucleotide sequences to deal with suspected cross-contamination and a sequencing artifact. A later analysis calculated a clonal expansion index for each public chain from normalized within-repertoire ranks of inferred template counts. Generation probabilities in a later analysis came from a VDJ recombination model fitted to out-of-frame rearrangements, and those results were checked against IGoR. Hypergeometric tests were used in a later analysis to score TCR-TCR, TCR-HLA and TCR-CMV co-occurrence, with a repertoire-size bias correction applied to the TCR pairs. In a later analysis, false discovery rates were estimated by permuting HLA or CMV assignments 20 times. In a later analysis, co-occurring TCRs were grouped using DBSCAN, with TCRdist sequence similarity added in when clustering inside HLA-allele-positive subsets. Repertoires with fewer than 30,000 or more than 120,000 public chains were left out of co-occurrence clustering, as were five repertoires with anomalous nucleotide sharing. The clones in this table, taken by TCRdb from immuneACCESS, are in-frame only. Not every clone is retained; where verified, under half of the shortfall comes from an unresolved V gene, and the cause of the rest is unknown. V and J calls plus clone size are reproduced from that table; the DNA served to infer D and trimming. The sample table records around 200,000 clones; less than 85% of these occur just once. 0.2% to 0.25% of the sample is held by the ten biggest clonotypes.

Paper-wide results and their limitations: The authors suggested that the approach could potentially be extended to other disease states and immunological phenotypes. A few of the identified cytomegalovirus-associated TCR beta chains were confirmed in vitro to be specific for cytomegalovirus antigens. In a later analysis, HLA-associated TCR beta chains showed more clonal expansion and lower generation probabilities than non-associated chains that were equally common. According to a later analysis, TCR association rates differed among HLA loci, with DRB1 alleles showing the most associated TCRs and HLA-C alleles showing the fewest. Because some donors lacked HLA typing at each locus, the association tests relied only on the typed subset. The classifier was reported to diagnose cytomegalovirus status with high specificity and sensitivity in both the original cohort and the validation cohort. When HLA alleles, especially DR and DQ, strongly co-occurred, TCR associations were difficult to assign to individual alleles. At a false discovery rate of 0.05, a later analysis linked under 20,000 TCR beta sequences to specific HLA alleles. A later genetic analysis associated a missense DCLRE1C variant with V-gene and J-gene trimming of TCR beta chains, and an independent cohort replicated the association. In the study, 150 to 200 TCR beta chains were listed as associated with cytomegalovirus. A later analysis reported that several top co-occurrence clusters appeared linked to parvovirus B19, influenza, CMV and Epstein-Barr virus. The cohort was sequenced for TCR beta chains only, and without alpha or paired-chain data the features that could be detected were limited. In an earlier analysis of 587 of the donors, most TCR beta V segments were observed in productive rearrangements about 90% or about 30% of the time, broadly matching IMGT annotations. A cluster of highly shared sequence variants was judged likely to represent a technical artifact of the sequencing pipeline. In a later genetic analysis, fewer N-insertions in productive TCRs were reported among donors in an Asian-associated ancestry cluster than the roughly 640-donor mean. According to a later analysis, most CMV-associated TCR beta chains appeared to be HLA-restricted, and the HLA associations seemed to be driven largely by CMV exposure. Linkage disequilibrium might explain the correlated functional status among segregating V segments, but an unknown experimental factor could not be ruled out. Because counts were too low, more than 15 rarely observed V segments, including chromosome 9 orphons, were left out of the earlier analysis of several hundred of the donors. A further reported finding was that TCR beta sequences accurately predicted the HLA-A and HLA-B alleles for most subjects in the first cohort. The presence/absence analyses assumed that sequencing depth was roughly uniform across donors, and that assumption may not be true. For the cohort, immune exposure information was limited to CMV serostatus. Most TCR sequences were observed very rarely across donors, whereas some public TCRs were present in many individuals. Some IMGT-functional V segments, including TRBV6-2 and TRBV6-3, could not be told apart with the 87-base-pair reads, so those segments were excluded.

In this chain, TRBV10-3 is recombined with TRBJ2-3, with TRBD1 matching 7 junction bases. The sequence was obtained from a girl aged 2 to 9 in good health and CMV-seronegative. Sequencing input: PBMCs. The bases are TGTGCCATCAGTAAATCGGGACAGAGCGACACCCCCTCTAGCACAGATACGCAGTATTTT. Its translation is CAISKSGQSDTPSSTDTQYF.